The 25 T cell receptor beta chains presented below share a single source sample, sequenced in a study of cytotoxic CD8 clonotypes in ibrutinib-treated CLL. Here immunoSEQ multiplex PCR was the method, and the copy in TCRdb shows in-frame clones only, minus some. The profile shows 130,000 or so clones, about 72% of them singletons. This material consisted of PBMCs, taken after 12 months of ibrutinib treatment. These receptors all come from a human donor with chronic lymphocytic leukemia.

V is TRBV9 and J is TRBJ2-1; 10 bases agree with TRBD1. The germline gives CDR1 SGDLS, CDR2 YYNGEE. The CDR3 length is 17 residues. Trimming removed 0 bases from V and 5 bases from J; junction bases left unmatched: 8. The CDR3 sequence: CASSVAMTGGADNEQFF. CDR3 bases: TGTGCCAGCAGCGTAGCTATGACAGGGGGCGCGGACAATGAGCAGTTCTTC.

CDR3 region: CASSLEWTGFYGYTF. CDR3 nucleotide sequence: TGCGCCAGCAGCTTGGAATGGACAGGGTTTTATGGCTACACCTTC. The chain is built from TRBV5-1 and TRBJ1-2; 8 bases map to TRBD1. The V segment lost 0 bases and the J segment 5 bases; nucleotides outside the gene matches: 6. Germline CDR1 SGHRS, CDR2 YFSETQ. This CDR3 comprises 15 residues.

A note on this clone: Other DNA variants within this sample encode the same CDR3. J is TRBJ2-7 and V is TRBV5-1, with D unresolved. CDR1 SGHRS and CDR2 YFSETQ come from the germline V gene. This CDR3 region has 12 residues. V was pared by 0 bases and J by 4 bases, with 5 bases between. The CDR3 spells CASSLEGYEQYF. The DNA of the CDR3 is TGCGCCAGCAGCTTGGAGGGATACGAGCAGTACTTC. The variable domain in full, completed from reference TRBV5-1 and TRBJ2-7, reads KAGVTQTPRYLIKTRGQQVTLSCSPISGHRSVSWYQQTPGQGLQFLFEYFSETQRNKGNFPGRFSGRQFSNSRSEMNVSTLELGDSALYLCASSLEGYEQYFGPGTRLTVT.

The chain combines TRBV18 with TRBJ2-3; TRBD1 matches 8 bases. CDR1 and CDR2 from the germline V gene are KGHSH and LQKENI. The CDR3 runs 13 residues. V was clipped by 6 bases and J by 3 bases; unmatched bases: 2. The CDR3 region is CASSWTGTDTQYF. Written as DNA, the CDR3 is TGTGCCAGCTCTTGGACAGGGACAGATACGCAGTATTTT.

The rearrangement links TRBV6-5 to TRBJ1-2; perhaps TRBD1 as D (5 bases). Germline CDR1 and CDR2: MNHEY and SVGAGI. V gave up 6 bases and J gave up 4 bases, with 12 bases separating them. The CDR3 runs 13 residues. CDR3 DNA sequence: TGTGCCAGCAGCAAGGAGGACATCTATGGCTACACCTTC. It codes for CASSKEDIYGYTF.

This chain uses TRBV7-3 with TRBJ2-3; 8 bases fit TRBD2. The CDR3 totals 17 residues. V trimming: 5 bases; J trimming: 0 bases; junction bases outside the gene matches: 10. Germline CDR1 and CDR2: SGHTA and FQGTGA. The CDR3 spells CASSGAGAPTSTDTQYF. The CDR3 DNA reads TGTGCCAGCAGCGGAGCGGGAGCCCCTACGAGCACAGATACGCAGTATTTT.

The V call is TRBV2, the J call TRBJ1-1, with D uncertain. Deletions cut 8 bases from V and 5 bases from J, with 9 bases between. The CDR3 contains 11 residues. Germline CDR1 and CDR2: SNHLY and FYNNEI. CDR3 amino acids: CASLGRTEAFF. In DNA form, the CDR3 reads TGTGCCAGCCTTGGGCGGACTGAAGCTTTCTTT.

The V call is TRBV20-1, the J call TRBJ1-2, with 7 bases identical to TRBD1. The trim removed 5 bases at V and 7 bases at J, leaving 4 bases unmatched. CDR3 length equals 11 residues. The germline gives CDR1 DFQATT, CDR2 SNEGSKA (reference sequence). The CDR3 nucleotides read TGCAGTGCTCCCAGGGGGGCTGGCTACACCTTC. This gives the protein CSAPRGAGYTF.

V gene TRBV11-3 combines with J gene TRBJ2-5; the match to TRBD2 covers 8 bases. Looked up from germline, CDR1 is SGHNT and CDR2 is YENEEA. The CDR3 loop spans 16 amino acids. V lost 0 bases and J lost 4; bases outside the gene matches: 7. The CDR3 protein is CASSLERIAGSETQYF. The CDR3 region has the DNA TGTGCCAGCAGCTTAGAGCGTATAGCGGGATCAGAGACCCAGTACTTC. The whole variable domain, remainder taken from reference TRBV11-3 and TRBJ2-5, is EAGVVQSPRYKIIEKKQPVAFWCNPISGHNTLYWYLQNLGQGPELLIRYENEEAVDDSQLPKDRFSAERLKGVDSTLKIQPAELGDSAVYLCASSLERIAGSETQYFGPGTRLLVL.

The genes are TRBV27 and TRBJ1-2, with a possible D match to TRBD1 (5 bases). CDR3 length: 14 amino acids. Germline CDR1 and CDR2: MNHEY and SMNVEV (reference sequence). V lost 0 bases to trimming and J lost 8 bases, with 13 bases between them. CDR3 DNA: TGTGCCAGCAGTTTATCGTCAGGGTCGTTGGGCTACACCTTC. Encoded protein: CASSLSSGSLGYTF.

Only a few counts were recorded for this clone. This chain uses TRBV30 with TRBJ1-5; a weak D match, TRBD1 (5 bases). Per germline, CDR1 GTSNPN and CDR2 SVGIG (reference sequence). Trimming pared 2 bases from V and 6 bases from J, leaving 11 bases between. The CDR3 consists of 13 residues. The CDR3 nucleotides are TGTGCCTGGAGTCGGGGGGATGCTCAGCCCCAGCATTTT. It encodes CAWSRGDAQPQHF.

DNA of the CDR3: TGTGCCAGTAGTATTCACTGGGGGGACAGCGAAAATGAAAAACTGTTTTTT. Its translation: CASSIHWGDSENEKLFF. The chain combines TRBV19 with TRBJ1-4; 7 positions match TRBD1. CDR1 and CDR2 (germline): LNHDA, SQIVND (reference sequence). V was clipped by 3 bases and J by 5 bases; unmatched bases: 12. CDR3 length: 17 amino acids.

The genes are TRBV15 and TRBJ1-2, with TRBD1 as a possible D gene (6 bases). V lost 5 bases to trimming and J lost 3 bases, with 13 bases between them. CDR1 and CDR2 from the germline V gene are LNHNV and YYDKDF (reference sequence). The CDR3 is made up of 14 amino acids. CDR3 protein: CATSGYKGDYGYTF. In DNA, the CDR3 is TGTGCCACCAGCGGATACAAGGGGGACTATGGCTACACCTTC. Looking up the rest from reference TRBV15 and TRBJ1-2 gives the full variable domain: DAMVIQNPRYQVTQFGKPVTLSCSQTLNHNVMYWYQQKSSQAPKLLFHYYDKDFNNEADTPDNFQSRRPNTSFCFLDIRSPGLGDTAMYLCATSGYKGDYGYTFGSGTRLTVV.

The chain couples TRBV27 to TRBJ1-5; no clear D. The CDR3 sequence is 15 residues long. Germline loops: CDR1 MNHEY, CDR2 SMNVEV (reference sequence). The germline V and J ends were trimmed by 6 bases and 0 bases, with 12 bases remaining between them. The CDR3 nucleotides read TGTGCCAGCAGGGCCTCAGGAATTAGCAATCAGCCCCAGCATTTT. Its translation is CASRASGISNQPQHF.

This chain connects TRBV5-1 to TRBJ2-3; D unresolved. The CDR3 runs 14 residues. Trimming left V 4 bases short and J 4 bases short, with 13 bases between. Germline V gene data show CDR1 as SGHRS and CDR2 as YFSETQ. Written as DNA, the CDR3 is TGCGCCAGCAGCGAAATTCCGGGTCCAGATACGCAGTATTTT. Its protein product is CASSEIPGPDTQYF.

The table lists this clone with a few counts. The chain has TRBV18 and TRBJ2-7; D is perhaps TRBD2 (7 bases). V lost 2 bases, J lost 3 bases, and 20 bases lay in between. CDR1 KGHSH and CDR2 LQKENI come from the germline V gene. The CDR3 is made up of 17 amino acids. This chain's CDR3 is CASSPGGGGVEVYEQYF. In DNA, the CDR3 is TGTGCCAGCTCACCAGGGGGGGGCGGTGTCGAGGTCTACGAGCAGTACTTC. Full variable domain (rest looked up from reference TRBV18 and TRBJ2-7): NAGVMQNPRHLVRRRGQEARLRCSPMKGHSHVYWYRQLPEEGLKFMVYLQKENIIDESGMPKERFSAEFPKEGPSILRIQQVVRGDSAAYFCASSPGGGGVEVYEQYFGPGTRLTVT.

The chain is built from TRBV18 and TRBJ2-7; D not certain. Germline CDR1 reads KGHSH; CDR2 reads LQKENI. The V and J ends lost 2 bases and 3 bases respectively, with 8 bases between them. The CDR3 is 13 amino acids. This chain's CDR3 is CASSPTTHYEQYF. The CDR3 coding sequence is TGTGCCAGCTCACCAACGACCCACTACGAGCAGTACTTC.

This chain links TRBV25-1 with TRBJ2-7; D gene unclear. Germline assignment: CDR1 MGHDK and CDR2 SYGVNS. V gave up 4 bases and J gave up 3 bases, with 10 bases separating them. The CDR3 is made up of 13 amino acids. CDR3 amino acids: CASSGLTYYEQYF. DNA of the CDR3: TGTGCCAGCAGTGGGTTGACGTACTACGAGCAGTACTTC.

This chain joins TRBV25-1 and TRBJ2-6; 10 bases match TRBD2. The CDR3 sequence is 18 residues long. In germline, CDR1 is MGHDK, CDR2 SYGVNS. V was clipped by 4 bases and J by 0 bases; unmatched bases: 6. The DNA for the CDR3 is TGTGCCAGCAGTGGTCCTAGCGGGGGCCCCTCTGGGGCCAACGTCCTGACTTTC. It yields the protein CASSGPSGGPSGANVLTF.

The chain carries TRBV5-6 and TRBJ2-3; 7 positions agree with TRBD2. The germline CDR1 and CDR2 sequences are SGHDT and YYEEEE. V gave up 1 base and J gave up 3 bases; unmatched junction bases: 8. This CDR3 region has 16 residues. The CDR3 spells CASSLQAGVGTDTQYF. DNA of the CDR3: TGTGCCAGCAGCTTGCAGGCGGGAGTTGGTACAGATACGCAGTATTTT. The full variable domain, completed using reference TRBV5-6 and TRBJ2-3, is DAGVTQSPTHLIKTRGQQVTLRCSPKSGHDTVSWYQQALGQGPQFIFQYYEEEERQRGNFPDRFSGHQFPNYSSELNVNALLLGDSALYLCASSLQAGVGTDTQYFGPGTRLTVL.

The chain recombines TRBV5-1 with TRBJ2-7; D possibly corresponds to TRBD2 (6 bases). The CDR3 extends over 13 amino acids. The V end lost 7 bases, the J end lost 0 bases, and 11 bases lay between the germline ends. Germline values: CDR1 SGHRS, CDR2 YFSETQ. CDR3 loop: CASGLGGSYEQYF. The DNA for the CDR3 is TGCGCCAGCGGGTTGGGGGGCTCCTACGAGCAGTACTTC.

V and J are TRBV6-5 and TRBJ2-1, with 7 bases identical to TRBD2. The CDR3 extends over 15 amino acids. J gave up 0 bases and V 5 bases, and 4 bases lay outside the gene matches. The germline V gene encodes CDR1 MNHEY and CDR2 SVGAGI. The CDR3 protein is CASSAGLSSYNEQFF. The CDR3 DNA reads as TGTGCCAGCAGTGCGGGACTAAGCTCCTACAATGAGCAGTTCTTC.

The V call is TRBV7-2, the J call TRBJ1-4; tentatively, D is TRBD1 (6 bases). The CDR3 spans 16 residues. Germline V gene sequence: CDR1 SGHTA, CDR2 FQGNSA. V lost 1 base and J 5 bases, leaving 14 bases between the germline ends. The CDR3 loop is CASSLVIGTPNEKLFF. CDR3 bases: TGTGCCAGCAGCTTAGTTATTGGGACACCAAATGAAAAACTGTTTTTT.

The V gene is TRBV6-5, the J gene TRBJ2-6; D might be TRBD1 (6 bases). The CDR3 has 15 residues. The germline V gene has CDR1 MNHEY and CDR2 SVGAGI. Trimming removed 4 bases at V and 2 bases at J, with 9 bases between. CDR3 residues: CASSWNRAGANVLTF. In nucleotides, the CDR3 is TGTGCCAGCAGTTGGAACAGGGCTGGGGCCAACGTCCTGACTTTC.

The V and J genes are TRBV15 and TRBJ2-6; no clear D. Germline V gene sequence: CDR1 LNHNV, CDR2 YYDKDF (reference sequence). CDR3 length equals 17 residues. V was trimmed by 1 base and J by 2 bases, leaving 12 bases between them. The CDR3 region has the DNA TGTGCCACCAGCAGAGCTCATCAGCGCCCTGGGGCCAACGTCCTGACTTTC. Protein: CATSRAHQRPGANVLTF.